The rows below give T cell receptor beta chains drawn from one sample of a study of blood T cell repertoires in COVID-19. The data were produced by immunoSEQ multiplex PCR, yet TCRdb's version contains in-frame clones alone and is incomplete. The repertoire holds approximately 160,000 clones, with 86% as singletons. The sequencing sample was made of peripheral blood. The source of these receptors is a man in his forties or fifties with active or convalescent COVID-19. Both conserved end residues are part of each CDR3. Fields, in order: J gene, CDR3 length, D gene, clone size, V gene, CDR3 protein, CDR3 DNA. D genes are given only for firm matches. Clone size appears in some rows only: once, few, many, or a class for an expanded clone.

j_call: TRBJ1-6
cdr3_length: 21
d_call: NA
clone_size: NA
v_call: TRBV2
cdr3_aa: CALNREQTFSTLSSYNSPLHF
cdr3_nt: TGTGCCTTGAACAGGGAACAAACCTTTTCAACTCTTAGCTCCTATAATTCACCCCTCCACTTT

j_call: TRBJ1-2
cdr3_length: 12
d_call: NA
clone_size: few
v_call: TRBV12-3/TRBV12-4
cdr3_aa: CASSRDNYGYTF
cdr3_nt: TGTGCCAGCAGCCGAGATAACTATGGCTACACCTTC

j_call: TRBJ1-2
cdr3_length: 11
d_call: NA
clone_size: NA
v_call: TRBV6-1
cdr3_aa: CASNRQYGYTF
cdr3_nt: TGTGCCAGCAACCGCCAGTATGGCTACACCTTC

j_call: TRBJ2-3
cdr3_length: 17
d_call: TRBD2
clone_size: NA
v_call: TRBV7-3
cdr3_aa: CASSLTFASGDADTQYF
cdr3_nt: TGTGCCAGCAGCTTAACGTTTGCCAGCGGGGACGCAGATACGCAGTATTTT

j_call: TRBJ1-2
cdr3_length: 14
d_call: NA
clone_size: NA
v_call: TRBV7-9
cdr3_aa: CASSLVQGVYGYTF
cdr3_nt: TGTGCCAGCAGCTTAGTGCAGGGCGTGTATGGCTACACCTTC

j_call: TRBJ1-1
cdr3_length: 13
d_call: NA
clone_size: NA
v_call: TRBV9
cdr3_aa: CASSAGGRDVAFF
cdr3_nt: TGTGCCAGCAGCGCGGGGGGACGGGACGTAGCTTTCTTT

j_call: TRBJ2-2
cdr3_length: 16
d_call: TRBD1
clone_size: NA
v_call: TRBV2
cdr3_aa: CASSAPDRGDTGELFF
cdr3_nt: TGTGCCAGCAGTGCCCCTGACAGGGGAGACACCGGGGAGCTGTTTTTT

j_call: TRBJ1-1
cdr3_length: 16
d_call: NA
clone_size: few
v_call: TRBV12-2
cdr3_aa: CASRSLGGPENTEAFF
cdr3_nt: TGTGCAAGTCGCTCCCTAGGAGGACCCGAGAACACTGAAGCTTTCTTT

j_call: TRBJ2-3
cdr3_length: 16
d_call: TRBD2
clone_size: NA
v_call: TRBV7-9
cdr3_aa: CASSPLSGRAGNTQYF
cdr3_nt: TGTGCCAGCAGCCCCCTTAGCGGGAGGGCCGGAAATACGCAGTATTTT

j_call: TRBJ1-1
cdr3_length: 16
d_call: TRBD1
clone_size: NA
v_call: TRBV5-6
cdr3_aa: CASGLLGQYMNTEAFF
cdr3_nt: TGTGCCAGCGGACTACTGGGACAGTACATGAACACTGAAGCTTTCTTT

j_call: TRBJ2-2
cdr3_length: 16
d_call: NA
clone_size: NA
v_call: TRBV3-1/TRBV3-2
cdr3_aa: CASSSRFRSSIGELFF
cdr3_nt: TGTGCCAGCAGCTCCCGATTTAGGAGTTCTATCGGGGAGCTGTTTTTT

j_call: TRBJ2-2
cdr3_length: 16
d_call: TRBD2
clone_size: few
v_call: TRBV7-8
cdr3_aa: CATRGLAGLNTGELFF
cdr3_nt: TGTGCCACCAGAGGACTAGCGGGCCTCAACACCGGGGAGCTGTTTTTT

j_call: TRBJ2-5
cdr3_length: 16
d_call: TRBD2
clone_size: NA
v_call: TRBV19
cdr3_aa: CASSITGTSGQETQYF
cdr3_nt: TGTGCCAGTAGTATAACCGGGACTAGCGGGCAAGAGACCCAGTACTTC

j_call: TRBJ2-1
cdr3_length: 16
d_call: NA
clone_size: NA
v_call: TRBV7-6
cdr3_aa: CASSLKSLVAYNEQFF
cdr3_nt: TGTGCCAGCAGCTTAAAATCGCTAGTGGCCTACAATGAGCAGTTCTTC

j_call: TRBJ2-7
cdr3_length: 15
d_call: NA
clone_size: NA
v_call: TRBV30
cdr3_aa: CAWTHPRLETYEQYF
cdr3_nt: TGTGCCTGGACTCATCCGCGGCTAGAGACCTACGAGCAGTACTTC

j_call: TRBJ2-1
cdr3_length: 16
d_call: TRBD2
clone_size: NA
v_call: TRBV5-4
cdr3_aa: CASTPGGARTGNEQFF
cdr3_nt: TGTGCCAGCACCCCGGGAGGGGCACGAACGGGGAATGAGCAGTTCTTC

j_call: TRBJ2-3
cdr3_length: 14
d_call: NA
clone_size: NA
v_call: TRBV7-2
cdr3_aa: CASSLERGTDTQYF
cdr3_nt: TGTGCCAGCAGCTTGGAGCGGGGCACAGATACGCAGTATTTT

j_call: TRBJ2-3
cdr3_length: 15
d_call: NA
clone_size: NA
v_call: TRBV5-8
cdr3_aa: CASSSRKTATDTQYF
cdr3_nt: TGTGCCAGCAGCTCCAGGAAGACAGCCACAGATACGCAGTATTTT

j_call: TRBJ2-3
cdr3_length: 15
d_call: TRBD2
clone_size: NA
v_call: TRBV19
cdr3_aa: CASSQTSGGGDTQYF
cdr3_nt: TGTGCCAGTAGCCAAACTAGCGGGGGAGGAGATACGCAGTATTTT

j_call: TRBJ2-7
cdr3_length: 14
d_call: NA
clone_size: NA
v_call: TRBV9
cdr3_aa: CASSLGAGVREQYF
cdr3_nt: TGTGCCAGCAGCCTCGGGGCAGGGGTCCGGGAGCAGTACTTC

j_call: TRBJ2-7
cdr3_length: 19
d_call: NA
clone_size: NA
v_call: TRBV10-2
cdr3_aa: CASSERDKTSRGSAYEQYF
cdr3_nt: TGCGCCAGCAGTGAGAGGGATAAAACGTCCAGGGGAAGCGCCTACGAGCAGTACTTC

j_call: TRBJ1-2
cdr3_length: 13
d_call: NA
clone_size: NA
v_call: TRBV10-3
cdr3_aa: CAITGGLNYGYTF
cdr3_nt: TGTGCCATCACCGGCGGACTGAACTATGGCTACACCTTC

j_call: TRBJ1-2
cdr3_length: 15
d_call: NA
clone_size: NA
v_call: TRBV7-2
cdr3_aa: CASRPDGAESYGYTF
cdr3_nt: TGTGCCAGCAGGCCCGACGGAGCCGAGTCCTATGGCTACACCTTC

j_call: TRBJ1-2
cdr3_length: 14
d_call: TRBD1
clone_size: once
v_call: TRBV5-1
cdr3_aa: CASSSEQGANGYTF
cdr3_nt: TGCGCCAGCAGCTCAGAGCAGGGGGCGAACGGCTACACCTTC

j_call: TRBJ2-7
cdr3_length: 16
d_call: NA
clone_size: NA
v_call: TRBV21-1
cdr3_aa: CASSKAGSYRGYEQYF
cdr3_nt: TGTGCCAGCAGCAAAGCAGGGAGTTACAGGGGTTACGAGCAGTACTTC

j_call: TRBJ2-2
cdr3_length: 15
d_call: NA
clone_size: NA
v_call: TRBV3-1/TRBV3-2
cdr3_aa: CASSLRSSVAGELFF
cdr3_nt: TGTGCCAGCAGCTTACGATCTAGCGTGGCCGGGGAGCTGTTTTTT

j_call: TRBJ2-2
cdr3_length: 16
d_call: NA
clone_size: NA
v_call: TRBV27
cdr3_aa: CASSRLRQGGTGELFF
cdr3_nt: TGTGCCAGCAGCCGTTTGAGACAGGGAGGCACCGGGGAGCTGTTTTTT

j_call: TRBJ1-4
cdr3_length: 15
d_call: TRBD1
clone_size: NA
v_call: TRBV3-1/TRBV3-2
cdr3_aa: CASSQGGTGGEKLFF
cdr3_nt: TGTGCCAGCAGCCAAGGCGGGACAGGGGGGGAAAAACTGTTTTTT

j_call: TRBJ1-3
cdr3_length: 15
d_call: TRBD1
clone_size: NA
v_call: TRBV3-1/TRBV3-2
cdr3_aa: CASRRRQGTGNTIYF
cdr3_nt: TGTGCCAGCAGGAGAAGACAGGGTACTGGAAACACCATATATTTT

j_call: TRBJ2-5
cdr3_length: 14
d_call: TRBD1
clone_size: NA
v_call: TRBV6-1
cdr3_aa: CASSEYRGRETQYF
cdr3_nt: TGTGCCAGCAGTGAATACAGGGGAAGGGAGACCCAGTACTTC

j_call: TRBJ1-1
cdr3_length: 14
d_call: TRBD1
clone_size: NA
v_call: TRBV2
cdr3_aa: CASTWDRAGTEAFF
cdr3_nt: TGTGCCAGCACCTGGGACAGGGCGGGGACTGAAGCTTTCTTT

j_call: TRBJ1-2
cdr3_length: 16
d_call: NA
clone_size: NA
v_call: TRBV28
cdr3_aa: CASRSTGGNQAYGYTF
cdr3_nt: TGTGCCAGCAGATCTACCGGGGGAAACCAAGCATATGGCTACACCTTC

j_call: TRBJ1-6
cdr3_length: 15
d_call: TRBD1
clone_size: NA
v_call: TRBV4-2
cdr3_aa: CASSPEDRGYSPLHF
cdr3_nt: TGTGCCAGCAGCCCTGAGGACAGGGGGTATTCACCCCTCCACTTT

j_call: TRBJ1-5
cdr3_length: 13
d_call: NA
clone_size: NA
v_call: TRBV30
cdr3_aa: CAWSFADNQPQHF
cdr3_nt: TGTGCCTGGAGTTTCGCAGATAATCAGCCCCAGCATTTT

j_call: TRBJ1-5
cdr3_length: 15
d_call: NA
clone_size: NA
v_call: TRBV9
cdr3_aa: CASSVGYQGGQPQHF
cdr3_nt: TGTGCCAGCAGCGTAGGGTACCAGGGCGGTCAGCCCCAGCATTTT